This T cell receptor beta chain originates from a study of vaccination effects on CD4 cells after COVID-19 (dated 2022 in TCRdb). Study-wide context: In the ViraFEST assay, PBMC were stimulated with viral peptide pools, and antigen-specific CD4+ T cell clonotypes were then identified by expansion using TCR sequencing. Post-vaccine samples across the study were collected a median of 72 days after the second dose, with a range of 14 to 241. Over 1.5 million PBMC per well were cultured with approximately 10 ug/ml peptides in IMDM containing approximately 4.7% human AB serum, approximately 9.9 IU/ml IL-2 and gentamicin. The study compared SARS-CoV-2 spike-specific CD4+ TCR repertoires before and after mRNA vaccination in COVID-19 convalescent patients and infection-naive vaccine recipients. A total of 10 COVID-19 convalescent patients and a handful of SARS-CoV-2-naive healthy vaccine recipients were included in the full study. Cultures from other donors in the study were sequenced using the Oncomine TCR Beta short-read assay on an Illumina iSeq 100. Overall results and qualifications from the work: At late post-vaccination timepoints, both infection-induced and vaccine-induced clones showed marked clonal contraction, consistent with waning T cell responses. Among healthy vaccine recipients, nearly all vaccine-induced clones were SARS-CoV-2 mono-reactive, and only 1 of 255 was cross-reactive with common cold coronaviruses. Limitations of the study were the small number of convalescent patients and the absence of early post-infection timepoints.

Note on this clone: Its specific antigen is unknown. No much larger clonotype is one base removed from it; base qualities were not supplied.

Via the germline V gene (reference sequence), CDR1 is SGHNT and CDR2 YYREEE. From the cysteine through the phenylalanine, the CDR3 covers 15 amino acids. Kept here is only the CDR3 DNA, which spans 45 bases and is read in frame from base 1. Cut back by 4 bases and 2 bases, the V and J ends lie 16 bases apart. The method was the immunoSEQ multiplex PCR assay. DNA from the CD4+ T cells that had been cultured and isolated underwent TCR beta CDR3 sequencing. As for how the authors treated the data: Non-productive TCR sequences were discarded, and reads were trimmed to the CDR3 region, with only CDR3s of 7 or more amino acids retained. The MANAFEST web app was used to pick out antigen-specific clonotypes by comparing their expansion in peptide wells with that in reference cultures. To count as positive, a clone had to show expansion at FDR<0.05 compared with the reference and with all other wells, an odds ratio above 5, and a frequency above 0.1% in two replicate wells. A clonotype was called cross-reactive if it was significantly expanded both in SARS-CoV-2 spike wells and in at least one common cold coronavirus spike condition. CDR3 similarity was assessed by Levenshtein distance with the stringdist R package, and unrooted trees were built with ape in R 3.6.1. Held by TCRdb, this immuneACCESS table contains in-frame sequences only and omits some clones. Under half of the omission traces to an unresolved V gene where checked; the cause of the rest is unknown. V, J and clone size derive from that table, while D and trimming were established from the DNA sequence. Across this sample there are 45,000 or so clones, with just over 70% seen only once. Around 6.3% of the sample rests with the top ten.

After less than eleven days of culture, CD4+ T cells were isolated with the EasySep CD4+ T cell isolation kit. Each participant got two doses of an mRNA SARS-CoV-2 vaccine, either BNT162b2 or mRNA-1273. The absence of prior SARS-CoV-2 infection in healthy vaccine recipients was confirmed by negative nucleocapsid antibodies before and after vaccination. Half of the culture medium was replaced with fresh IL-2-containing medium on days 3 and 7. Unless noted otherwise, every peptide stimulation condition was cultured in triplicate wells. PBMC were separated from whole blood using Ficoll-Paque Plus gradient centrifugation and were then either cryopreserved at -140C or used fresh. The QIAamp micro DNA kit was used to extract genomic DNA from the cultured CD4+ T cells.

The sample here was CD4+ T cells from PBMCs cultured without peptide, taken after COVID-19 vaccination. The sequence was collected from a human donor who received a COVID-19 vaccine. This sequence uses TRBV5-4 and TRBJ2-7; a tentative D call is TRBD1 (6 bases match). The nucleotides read TGTGCCAGCAGCCTCGGGACATCTACCCCCTACGAGCAGTACTTC. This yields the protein CASSLGTSTPYEQYF.